The 27 T cell receptor beta chains reported below all come from one sample, sequenced in a study of T cells in Graves' hyperthyroidism and ophthalmopathy (dated by TCRdb to the late 2010s). The library was produced with multiplex PCR. The sequencer was an Illumina HiSeq 2000. Amplification of TCR beta CDR3 regions was carried out from RNA transcripts. For the first round of RT-PCR on the TCR CDR3, the HTBI primer set was used together with the Qiagen OneStep RT-PCR kit. TCRdb reworked the public reads: Q25 trimming with fastp, MiXCR clone assembly, productive beta chains retained. Rows with one shared CDR3 protein collapse into an entry with the most common genes and DNA. The sample table records about 640,000 distinct CDR3 sequences; less than 25% of these occur just once. The ten biggest clones cover around a third of the sample. Sample: blood. Source of these receptors: a man younger than 40 with Graves' ophthalmopathy.

Ten or more counts support this clonotype. The rearrangement joins TRBV2 to TRBJ1-5; 7 bases are shared with TRBD1. Germline trimming cut 2 bases from V and 6 bases from J; bases unmatched to any gene: 7. This CDR3 has 15 amino acids. Germline CDR1 SNHLY, CDR2 FYNNEI. CDR3 in amino acids: CASSEIEGAGQPQHF. CDR3 DNA: TGTGCCAGCAGTGAAATAGAGGGGGCGGGTCAGCCCCAGCATTTT. Drawing the rest from reference TRBV2 and TRBJ1-5, the complete variable domain is EPEVTQTPSHQVTQMGQEVILRCVPISNHLYFYWYRQILGQKVEFLVSFYNNEISEKSEIFDDQFSVERPDGSNFTLKIRSTKLEDSAMYFCASSEIEGAGQPQHFGDGTRLSIL.

This clonotype was counted only a few times. CDR3 bases: TGTGCCAGCAGCCGCCCCCTGAACACTGAAGCTTTCTTT. It is translated as CASSRPLNTEAFF. V gene TRBV5-6 combines with J gene TRBJ1-1; D unresolved. The V end lost 4 bases, the J end lost 0 bases, and 7 bases lay between the germline ends. CDR3 size: 13 residues. Germline-derived CDR1 and CDR2 are SGHDT and YYEEEE.

This clonotype came up many times. The V call is TRBV28, the J call TRBJ2-5; maybe TRBD1 (5 bases). Germline-derived CDR1 and CDR2 are MDHEN and SYDVKM. Trimming stripped 4 bases from V and 2 bases from J, with 17 bases between. The CDR3 runs to 16 residues. The CDR3 region is CASSYRAWGHQETQYF. The CDR3 nucleotides read TGTGCCAGCAGTTACAGAGCCTGGGGCCATCAAGAGACCCAGTACTTC. The variable domain in full, with the rest retrieved from reference TRBV28 and TRBJ2-5, is DVKVTQSSRYLVKRTGEKVFLECVQDMDHENMFWYRQDPGLGLRLIYFSYDVKMKEKGDIPEGYSVSREKKERFSLILESASTNQTSMYLCASSYRAWGHQETQYFGPGTRLLVL.

This clonotype occurred many times. The chain joins TRBV28 to TRBJ1-5; 9 bases line up with TRBD1. The germline V gene has CDR1 MDHEN and CDR2 SYDVKM. The CDR3 is 14 residues long. The V segment lost 3 bases and the J segment 8 bases; nucleotides outside the gene matches: 5. For the CDR3, the DNA is TGTGCCAGCAGTTTGTGGGACAGGGAGAAGCCCCAGCATTTT. This translates into CASSLWDREKPQHF. Variable domain in full (rest from reference TRBV28 and TRBJ1-5): DVKVTQSSRYLVKRTGEKVFLECVQDMDHENMFWYRQDPGLGLRLIYFSYDVKMKEKGDIPEGYSVSREKKERFSLILESASTNQTSMYLCASSLWDREKPQHFGDGTRLSIL.

This clonotype was counted many times. The chain has TRBV5-1 and TRBJ2-1; a possible D gene is TRBD2 (6 bases). The CDR3 is 14 residues long. Germline V gene data show CDR1 as SGHRS and CDR2 as YFSETQ. With 4 bases removed from V and 5 bases from J, the gap between germline ends came to 13 bases. The CDR3 region is CASSLSLANNEQFF. CDR3 DNA sequence: TGCGCCAGCAGCCTCTCCCTAGCGAACAATGAGCAGTTCTTC.

The V gene is TRBV9, the J gene TRBJ2-7, with 9 bases matching TRBD2. CDR1 is SGDLS and CDR2 is YYNGEE in the germline V gene. The V gene end was trimmed by 0 bases and the J gene end by 4 bases; junction bases not matched to a gene: 8. The CDR3 covers 16 residues. Written as DNA, the CDR3 is TGTGCCAGCAGCGTAGGGTCTCTAGCGGGACTTTACGAGCAGTACTTC. Translation gives CASSVGSLAGLYEQYF.

The table lists this clonotype with many counts. V usage is TRBV13 and J usage is TRBJ1-1; TRBD1 might be the D (5 bases). From germline, CDR1 is PRHDT and CDR2 FYEKMQ (reference sequence). Deletions cut 3 bases from V and 8 bases from J, with 16 bases between. This CDR3 has 14 amino acids. CDR3 nucleotides: TGTGCCAGCAGCTTCGGGGACCCCAGGGCGGAAGCTTTCTTT. Translating gives CASSFGDPRAEAFF. The full variable domain, rest sourced from reference TRBV13 and TRBJ1-1, is AAGVIQSPRHLIKEKRETATLKCYPIPRHDTVYWYQQGPGQDPQFLISFYEKMQSDKGSIPDRFSAQQFSDYHSELNMSSLELGDSALYFCASSFGDPRAEAFFGQGTRLTVV.

This clonotype was recorded once. This chain uses TRBV7-2 with TRBJ2-7, with D maybe TRBD1 (5 bases). The germline V gene has CDR1 SGHTA and CDR2 FQGNSA. Trimming cost V 7 bases and J 3 bases, with 19 bases left between them. The CDR3 is 15 amino acids. This CDR3 reads CASTIRNRGLYEQYF. CDR3 DNA: TGTGCCAGCACCATCCGTAATAGGGGTCTCTACGAGCAGTACTTC.

The V and J genes are TRBV14 and TRBJ1-2; D perhaps matches TRBD1 (5 bases). Trimming cost V 0 bases and J 7 bases, with 6 bases left between them. Germline V gene sequence: CDR1 SGHDN, CDR2 FVKESK. The CDR3 totals 12 residues. This CDR3 is CASSQEGAGYTF. For the CDR3, the DNA is TGTGCCAGCAGCCAAGAAGGGGCTGGCTACACCTTC.

In this sample, this clonotype turned up many times. The chain recombines TRBV2 with TRBJ1-2; 8 nucleotides align to TRBD1. V lost 8 bases, J lost 7 bases, and 9 bases stayed unmatched. Germline CDR1 is SNHLY and CDR2 is FYNNEI. The CDR3 extends over 13 amino acids. CDR3 in amino acids: CASPWDRSGGYTF. Written as DNA, the CDR3 is TGTGCCAGCCCTTGGGACAGGTCGGGTGGCTACACCTTC. The full variable domain, completed using reference TRBV2 and TRBJ1-2, is EPEVTQTPSHQVTQMGQEVILRCVPISNHLYFYWYRQILGQKVEFLVSFYNNEISEKSEIFDDQFSVERPDGSNFTLKIRSTKLEDSAMYFCASPWDRSGGYTFGSGTRLTVV.

This clonotype was detected many times. The chain recombines TRBV7-2 with TRBJ2-1; no clear D gene. V was pared by 5 bases and J by 8 bases, with 7 bases between. From germline, CDR1 is SGHTA and CDR2 FQGNSA. The CDR3 runs to 11 residues. The CDR3 coding sequence is TGTGCCAGCAGCAACCAACATGAGCAGTTCTTC. Translated, it gives CASSNQHEQFF.

This clonotype has a count of ten or more. The rearrangement joins TRBV3-1 to TRBJ2-7; the D gene is possibly TRBD1 (5 bases). Trimming cost V 5 bases and J 0 bases, with 8 bases left between them. The CDR3 consists of 13 residues. The germline V gene encodes CDR1 LGHDT and CDR2 YNNKEL (reference sequence). CDR3 nucleotide sequence: TGTGCCAGCAGCAAGGGGTCCTCCTACGAGCAGTACTTC. Amino acid sequence: CASSKGSSYEQYF.

This clonotype was seen ten or more times. J is TRBJ2-1 and V is TRBV11-2; 13 bases are a match to TRBD2. Germline V lookup: CDR1 SGHAT, CDR2 FQNNGV. The V gene end was trimmed by 5 bases and the J gene end by 8 bases; junction bases not matched to a gene: 12. This CDR3 is built from 17 residues. As DNA, the CDR3 is TGTGCCAGCAGCATCTCCCCGGGACTAGCGGGAACCGATGAGCAGTTCTTC. Amino acid sequence: CASSISPGLAGTDEQFF.

This rearrangement joins TRBV7-2 to TRBJ2-5; D remains unclear. CDR1 and CDR2 from the germline V gene are SGHTA and FQGNSA. V lost 3 bases, J lost 2 bases, and 7 bases lay in between. The CDR3 spans 13 residues. DNA for the CDR3: TGTGCCAGCAGCTTGGTGTCACAAGAGACCCAGTACTTC. This gives the protein CASSLVSQETQYF. The full variable domain, its missing parts supplied by reference TRBV7-2 and TRBJ2-5, is GAGVSQSPSNKVTEKGKDVELRCDPISGHTALYWYRQSLGQGLEFLIYFQGNSAPDKSGLPSDRFSAERTGGSVSTLTIQRTQQEDSAVYLCASSLVSQETQYFGPGTRLLVL.

The chain links TRBV7-2 to TRBJ1-1; no clear D gene. The germline V and J ends were trimmed by 4 bases and 5 bases, with 14 bases remaining between them. This CDR3 spans 14 amino acids. The germline V gene encodes CDR1 SGHTA and CDR2 FQGNSA. The CDR3 DNA sequence: TGTGCCAGCAGCTCTCGGCAAGGGCTGACTGAAGCTTTCTTT. Translation: CASSSRQGLTEAFF.

The genes are TRBV6-1 and TRBJ1-1; D gene uncertain. CDR3 length: 14 residues. The V gene lost 7 bases and the J gene lost 2 bases, with 14 bases spanning the gap. Germline V lookup: CDR1 MNHNS, CDR2 SASEGT. CDR3 protein: CASTNGGSNTEAFF. The CDR3 DNA is TGTGCCAGCACCAATGGAGGCAGCAACACTGAAGCTTTCTTT.

This clonotype was counted ten times or more. CDR3 amino acids: CASSSRELAGVGYTQYF. The CDR3 DNA is TGTGCCAGCAGTAGCCGTGAACTAGCGGGAGTAGGCTATACGCAGTATTTT. The chain uses TRBV28 and TRBJ2-3; 11 bases are a match to TRBD2. Germline assignment: CDR1 MDHEN and CDR2 SYDVKM. The V and J ends lost 5 bases and 7 bases, in that order; junction bases with no gene match: 14. This CDR3 has 17 amino acids. The variable domain in full, completed from reference TRBV28 and TRBJ2-3, reads DVKVTQSSRYLVKRTGEKVFLECVQDMDHENMFWYRQDPGLGLRLIYFSYDVKMKEKGDIPEGYSVSREKKERFSLILESASTNQTSMYLCASSSRELAGVGYTQYFGPGTRLTVL.

The V and J genes are TRBV10-3 and TRBJ2-1, with 15 positions matching TRBD2. Germline CDR1 is ENHRY and CDR2 is SYGVKD. The CDR3 runs to 19 residues. V lost 3 bases, J lost 1 base, and 7 bases stayed unmatched. CDR3 coding DNA: TGTGCCATCAGTGAAAAGGGACTAGCGGGAGGCCGATCCTACAATGAGCAGTTCTTC. The encoded protein is CAISEKGLAGGRSYNEQFF.

This clonotype was detected ten times or more. This sequence joins TRBV11-2 and TRBJ2-7; TRBD1 matches 10 bases. From germline, CDR1 is SGHAT and CDR2 FQNNGV. This CDR3 region has 15 residues. J was trimmed by 3 bases and V by 5 bases; bases with no gene match: 7. The CDR3 protein is CASSPDRGFGYEQYF. CDR3 nucleotides: TGTGCCAGCAGCCCGGACAGGGGGTTTGGCTACGAGCAGTACTTC.

This chain uses TRBV30 with TRBJ1-6, with 7 bases fitting TRBD1. Germline V gives CDR1 GTSNPN, CDR2 SVGIG (reference sequence). The CDR3 runs 13 residues. J lost 10 bases, V lost 4 bases, and 7 bases had no gene match. The CDR3 DNA sequence: TGTGCCTGGATCTCCCCAGGGGGATCACCCCTCCACTTT. Its translation: CAWISPGGSPLHF.

The J gene is TRBJ1-6, the V gene TRBV5-1, with D possibly being TRBD1 (6 bases). The CDR3 is made up of 15 amino acids. Trimming took off 0 bases at V and 7 bases at J, with 11 bases between the two ends. Germline V gene sequence: CDR1 SGHRS, CDR2 YFSETQ. The CDR3 DNA reads TGCGCCAGCAGCTTGGCAGGGGATCGGAATTCACCCCTCCACTTT. Its protein product is CASSLAGDRNSPLHF.

The sample holds many counts of this clonotype. This chain links TRBV5-1 with TRBJ2-3; D is unclear. Trimming stripped 1 base from V and 2 bases from J, with 11 bases between. CDR1 SGHRS and CDR2 YFSETQ come from the germline V gene. The CDR3 is made up of 15 amino acids. CDR3 DNA: TGCGCCAGCAGCTTGTTCGGGCGCAACACAGATACGCAGTATTTT. Translated, it gives CASSLFGRNTDTQYF. The full variable domain, rest sourced from reference TRBV5-1 and TRBJ2-3, is KAGVTQTPRYLIKTRGQQVTLSCSPISGHRSVSWYQQTPGQGLQFLFEYFSETQRNKGNFPGRFSGRQFSNSRSEMNVSTLELGDSALYLCASSLFGRNTDTQYFGPGTRLTVL.

J is TRBJ2-5 and V is TRBV12-5; D is undetermined. Germline V CDR1 and CDR2: LGHNT, FRNRAP. This CDR3 region has 13 residues. The ends were cut back, 3 bases at V and 3 bases at J, with 8 bases in the middle. The CDR3 DNA follows: TGTGCTAGTGGTTTCTTGGGAAAAGAGACCCAGTACTTC. It specifies CASGFLGKETQYF.

The rearrangement joins TRBV6-1 to TRBJ2-1, with 8 bases identical to TRBD2. The V gene's germline CDR1 is MNHNS and CDR2 SASEGT. The V segment lost 3 bases and the J segment 3 bases; nucleotides outside the gene matches: 4. The CDR3 contains 15 residues. The CDR3 sequence: CASSENLAGYNEQFF. CDR3 sequence (DNA): TGTGCCAGCAGTGAGAATCTAGCGGGCTACAATGAGCAGTTCTTC.

This clonotype occurred a few times. The J gene is TRBJ2-3, the V gene TRBV3-1, with a weak D call TRBD2 (5 bases). V lost 0 bases to trimming and J lost 1 base, with 20 bases between them. This CDR3 contains 19 residues. The germline gives CDR1 LGHDT, CDR2 YNNKEL (reference sequence). CDR3 bases: TGTGCCAGCAGCCAAGAACGGAATAGCGCCATGCATCGCACAGATACGCAGTATTTT. Translating it yields CASSQERNSAMHRTDTQYF.

This clonotype has a handful of counts. This sequence joins TRBV6-1 and TRBJ1-6; 9 nucleotides match TRBD1. Germline trimming cut 7 bases from V and 10 bases from J; bases unmatched to any gene: 11. The CDR3 loop spans 15 amino acids. Germline V gene sequence: CDR1 MNHNS, CDR2 SASEGT. CDR3: CASTPEQGARSPLHF. CDR3 bases: TGTGCCAGCACCCCCGAACAGGGGGCTAGGTCACCCCTCCACTTT.

This sequence joins TRBV5-1 and TRBJ2-5, with 13 bases aligning to TRBD2. V lost 4 bases and J lost 6; bases outside the gene matches: 3. Per the germline V gene, CDR1 is SGHRS and CDR2 is YFSETQ. This CDR3 has 14 amino acids. CDR3 amino acids: CASSGLAGEKTQYF. The CDR3 nucleotides read TGCGCCAGCAGCGGACTAGCGGGAGAAAAGACCCAGTACTTC.